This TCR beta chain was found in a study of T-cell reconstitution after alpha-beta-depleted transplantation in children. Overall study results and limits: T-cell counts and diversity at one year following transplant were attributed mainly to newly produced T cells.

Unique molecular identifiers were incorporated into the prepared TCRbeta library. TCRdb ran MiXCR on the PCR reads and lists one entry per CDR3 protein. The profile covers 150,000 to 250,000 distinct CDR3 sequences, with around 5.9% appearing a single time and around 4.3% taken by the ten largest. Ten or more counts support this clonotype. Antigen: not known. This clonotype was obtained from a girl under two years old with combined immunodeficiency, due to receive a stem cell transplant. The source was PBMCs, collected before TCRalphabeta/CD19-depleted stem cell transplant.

CDR3 nucleotides: TGCAGTGCCGTTGGGGCCAATCAGCCCCAGCATTTT. It encodes CSAVGANQPQHF. The chain combines TRBV20-1 with TRBJ1-5; D perhaps matches TRBD1 (5 bases). The CDR3 runs 12 residues. V dropped 6 bases and J dropped 3 bases, with 9 bases sitting between them. Germline values: CDR1 DFQATT, CDR2 SNEGSKA (reference sequence).